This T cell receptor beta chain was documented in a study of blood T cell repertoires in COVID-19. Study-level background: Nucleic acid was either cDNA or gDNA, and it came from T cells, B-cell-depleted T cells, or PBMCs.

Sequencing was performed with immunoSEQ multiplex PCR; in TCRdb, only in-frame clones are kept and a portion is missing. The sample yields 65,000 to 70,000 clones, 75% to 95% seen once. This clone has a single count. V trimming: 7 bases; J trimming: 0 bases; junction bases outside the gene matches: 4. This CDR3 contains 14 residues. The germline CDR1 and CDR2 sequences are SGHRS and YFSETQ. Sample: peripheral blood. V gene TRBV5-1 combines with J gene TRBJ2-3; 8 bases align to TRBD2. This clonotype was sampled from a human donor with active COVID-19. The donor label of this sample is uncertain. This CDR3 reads CASGSSGSTDTQYF. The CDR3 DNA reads TGCGCCAGCGGGTCTAGCGGGAGCACAGATACGCAGTATTTT.